These 24 T cell receptor beta chains were sequenced from one sample in a study of regulatory T cells in long-lasting Graves disease. As for time point: newly diagnosed GD, antithyroid drugs for less than 3 months. After RNA was extracted from PBMCs, the TCR library was made from it. Combining iRepertoire HTBI primers with Arm-PCR of CDR3 regions, the authors built TCR beta libraries. From the multiplex PCR reads, TCRdb called clonotypes with MiXCR, one entry per CDR3 protein. The data hold about 620,000 distinct CDR3 sequences, with about 15% observed a single time. Separately, the same data were catalogued under a study of T cells in Graves' hyperthyroidism and ophthalmopathy.

Sequenced here: peripheral blood mononuclear cells (PBMCs), sampled at new diagnosis, from a patient treated with antithyroid drugs. The origin of the receptors is a woman aged 25-40 years with Graves disease.

A few counts support this clonotype. The V gene is TRBV5-1, the J gene TRBJ2-7, with D possibly TRBD2 on 6 matching bases. The CDR3 covers 15 residues. Per the germline V gene, CDR1 is SGHRS and CDR2 is YFSETQ. V lost 3 bases, J lost 2 bases, and 15 bases lay in between. The CDR3 DNA reads as TGCGCCAGCAGCTCGGAGGGGCCCCCTACCTACGAGCAGTACTTC. Translating it yields CASSSEGPPTYEQYF.

Regarding this clonotype: This may be a read error, as it is one base from a much larger clone. The J gene is TRBJ2-1, the V gene TRBV6-2 or TRBV6-3; D is ambiguous. The germline V gene encodes CDR1 MNHEY and CDR2 SVGEGT. This CDR3 has 13 amino acids. In nucleotides, the CDR3 is TGTGCCAACAGTTATAGTGTGGGGAATGAGCAGTTCTTC. Translating gives CANSYSVGNEQFF.

In its sample, this clonotype was seen many times. The rearrangement joins TRBV6-1 to TRBJ1-4; tentatively, D is TRBD1 (5 bases). V lost 5 bases and J 5 bases, leaving 18 bases between the germline ends. Per germline, CDR1 MNHNS and CDR2 SASEGT. The CDR3 is 16 residues long. The CDR3 spells CASSTYLGTSNEKLFF. The CDR3 DNA reads TGTGCCAGCAGTACCTACCTTGGGACGTCAAATGAAAAACTGTTTTTT.

This rearrangement joins TRBV20-1 to TRBJ2-5; 8 positions match TRBD1. J was trimmed by 4 bases and V by 6 bases; bases with no gene match: 10. Germline assignment: CDR1 DFQATT and CDR2 SNEGSKA (reference sequence). The CDR3 spans 14 residues. The CDR3 DNA follows: TGCAGTGCCTATCAAGGACAGGGAGGAGAGACCCAGTACTTC. The encoded protein is CSAYQGQGGETQYF.

There are many counts of this clonotype. The genes are TRBV19 and TRBJ2-7; possibly TRBD2 for D (5 bases). Germline V gene data show CDR1 as LNHDA and CDR2 as SQIVND (reference sequence). The CDR3 contains 14 residues. Trimming cost V 4 bases and J 3 bases, with 13 bases left between them. CDR3 nucleotides: TGTGCCAGTAGTAATCTGCGGGTGAGCTACGAGCAGTACTTC. The encoded protein is CASSNLRVSYEQYF.

The sample holds many counts of this clonotype. The chain combines TRBV29-1 with TRBJ1-5, with TRBD1 matching over 9 bases. In germline, CDR1 is SQVTM, CDR2 ANQGSEA. V lost 6 bases to trimming and J lost 4 bases; unmatched junction nucleotides: 10. The CDR3 covers 15 residues. The CDR3 loop is CSVSTGDRANQPQHF. CDR3 bases: TGCAGCGTCTCCACCGGGGACAGGGCGAATCAGCCCCAGCATTTT. Using reference TRBV29-1 and TRBJ1-5 for the parts outside the CDR3, the full variable domain is SAVISQKPSRDICQRGTSLTIQCQVDSQVTMMFWYRQQPGQSLTLIATANQGSEATYESGFVIDKFPISRPNLTFSTLTVSNMSPEDSSIYLCSVSTGDRANQPQHFGDGTRLSIL.

In its sample, this clonotype was seen a few times. The chain carries TRBV6-5 and TRBJ2-7, with D unresolved. V lost 2 bases and J lost 4, with 9 bases in between. Germline loops: CDR1 MNHEY, CDR2 SVGAGI. The CDR3 is 13 amino acids. In DNA form, the CDR3 reads TGTGCCAGCAGTTACGAGCAACGGTACGAGCAGTACTTC. This codes for CASSYEQRYEQYF.

This clonotype was observed a handful of times. This chain connects TRBV7-2 to TRBJ2-1; D call uncertain. The CDR3 loop spans 17 amino acids. CDR1 and CDR2 (germline): SGHTA, FQGNSA. V dropped 1 base and J dropped 1 base, with 14 bases sitting between them. The CDR3 protein is CASSLVPAGRSYNEQFF. The DNA of the CDR3 is TGTGCCAGCAGCTTAGTACCGGCAGGTCGTTCCTACAATGAGCAGTTCTTC.

This chain links TRBV5-1 with TRBJ2-3; D is ambiguous. The CDR3 has 16 amino acids. Germline lookup yields CDR1 SGHRS and CDR2 YFSETQ. Trimming pared 0 bases from V and 3 bases from J, leaving 14 bases between. The CDR3 sequence: CASSLVGKGSTDTQYF. For the CDR3, the DNA is TGCGCCAGCAGCTTGGTGGGCAAAGGGTCAACAGATACGCAGTATTTT.

The chain has TRBV19 and TRBJ2-7; 8 nucleotides line up with TRBD1. V shed 3 bases and J 6 bases; nucleotides not matched to a gene: 7. Germline V gene sequence: CDR1 LNHDA, CDR2 SQIVND (reference sequence). This CDR3 spans 14 amino acids. The CDR3 loop reads CASSIDRGLVEQYF. For the CDR3, the DNA is TGTGCCAGTAGTATCGACAGGGGTCTGGTCGAGCAGTACTTC.

The chain is built from TRBV28 and TRBJ1-1; 10 bases are a match to TRBD1. The CDR3 length is 14 residues. The ends lost 4 bases at V and 7 bases at J; junction bases unmatched: 6. Germline V gene sequence: CDR1 MDHEN, CDR2 SYDVKM. The CDR3 sequence: CASSSTGGYSEAFF. CDR3 nucleotides: TGTGCCAGCAGTTCGACAGGGGGCTATAGTGAAGCTTTCTTT.

The V call is TRBV19, the J call TRBJ1-1; D is unresolved. V lost 8 bases to trimming and J lost 0 bases, with 13 bases between them. Germline values: CDR1 LNHDA, CDR2 SQIVND (reference sequence). This CDR3 comprises 14 residues. Here the CDR3 reads CASGGSYMNTEAFF. The CDR3 nucleotides read TGTGCCAGTGGTGGGAGTTACATGAACACTGAAGCTTTCTTT.

This clonotype was detected ten times or more. This chain uses TRBV3-1 with TRBJ1-4, with D unresolved. Germline CDR1 is LGHDT and CDR2 is YNNKEL (reference sequence). The CDR3 totals 11 residues. V was pared by 8 bases and J by 12 bases, with 13 bases between. CDR3 sequence: CASGYFEELFF. The CDR3 coding sequence is TGTGCCAGCGGGTACTTTGAGGAACTGTTTTTT.

This clonotype has a handful of counts. The chain couples TRBV27 to TRBJ2-1, with 8 bases that match TRBD2. V was clipped by 5 bases and J by 9 bases; unmatched bases: 15. Germline V gene sequence: CDR1 MNHEY, CDR2 SMNVEV (reference sequence). This CDR3 is built from 16 residues. The CDR3 DNA sequence: TGTGCCAGCAGTCCCCTTGCGGGACTAGGGCTAGGTGAGCAGTTCTTC. This codes for CASSPLAGLGLGEQFF.

This chain joins TRBV4-1 and TRBJ2-1; D ambiguous. CDR3 size: 15 residues. Germline CDR1 is MGHRA and CDR2 is YSYEKL. Trimming removed 3 bases from V and 0 bases from J, with 9 bases in between. The CDR3 reads CASSHIPSSYNEQFF. In nucleotides, the CDR3 is TGCGCCAGCAGCCATATACCGAGCTCCTACAATGAGCAGTTCTTC.

V and J are TRBV20-1 and TRBJ1-2; D is ambiguous. CDR3 size: 12 residues. Germline loops: CDR1 DFQATT, CDR2 SNEGSKA (reference sequence). Trimming removed 5 bases at V and 4 bases at J, with 11 bases between. CDR3 protein: CSALEFTYGYTF. The CDR3 DNA is TGCAGTGCTTTGGAATTCACCTATGGCTACACCTTC.

The chain couples TRBV12-3 or TRBV12-4 to TRBJ2-1, with unresolved D. V was pared by 6 bases and J by 5 bases, with 23 bases between. This CDR3 contains 17 residues. DNA for the CDR3: TGTGCCAGCAGGGATCCCCAAGGCGACCACCACCACAATGAGCAGTTCTTC. The encoded protein is CASRDPQGDHHHNEQFF.

There are many counts of this clonotype. This chain joins TRBV12-3 or TRBV12-4 and TRBJ2-7; D may match TRBD1 or TRBD2 (6 bases each). The V and J ends lost 6 bases and 5 bases respectively, with 17 bases between them. The CDR3 is made up of 14 amino acids. The CDR3 DNA reads TGTGCCAGCAGCCCGGGGGCGGTTAGTAACGAGCAGTACTTC. Its translation is CASSPGAVSNEQYF.

This clonotype was seen a few times. This rearrangement joins TRBV5-5 to TRBJ2-7; TRBD1 aligns across 9 bases. Trimming at V came to 1 base and at J to 3 bases, leaving 14 bases not matched to a gene. The CDR3 has 18 amino acids. Germline assignment: CDR1 SGHKS and CDR2 YYEKEE (reference sequence). The CDR3 coding sequence is TGTGCCAGCAGCTTGAACAGGGGGCTCCGCGGGAGTATCTACGAGCAGTACTTC. It codes for CASSLNRGLRGSIYEQYF.

V gene TRBV6-1 combines with J gene TRBJ2-7; D possibly corresponds to TRBD1 (5 bases). The J call could be wrong; TRBJ2-5 is a better fit for the DNA end. The CDR3 extends over 13 amino acids. Germline CDR1 reads MNHNS; CDR2 reads SASEGT. The CDR3 DNA reads as TGTGCCACCGGTGATACCAGGGCTTGGACCCAGTACTTC. It specifies CATGDTRAWTQYF.

This clonotype has only a few counts. The chain links TRBV30 to TRBJ1-2; D uncertain. Germline lookup yields CDR1 GTSNPN and CDR2 SVGIG (reference sequence). The CDR3 runs to 14 residues. V shed 4 bases and J shed 4 bases, with 16 bases lying between them. CDR3 loop: CAWTRPVWGYGYTF. CDR3 nucleotide sequence: TGTGCCTGGACCAGACCTGTATGGGGCTATGGCTACACCTTC.

This clonotype came up many times. This chain links TRBV27 with TRBJ2-7, with D unresolved. The CDR3 contains 13 residues. Trimming shortened V by 3 bases and J by 2 bases, and 8 bases separated the two germline ends. CDR1 and CDR2 (germline): MNHEY, SMNVEV (reference sequence). CDR3 region: CASSFSSTYEQYF. DNA for the CDR3: TGTGCCAGCAGTTTCAGCAGCACCTACGAGCAGTACTTC.

V and J are TRBV28 and TRBJ2-3, with 7 positions matching TRBD2. V shed 4 bases, J shed 5 bases, and the junction held 15 bases outside the gene matches. Germline V gives CDR1 MDHEN, CDR2 SYDVKM. CDR3 length: 17 amino acids. CDR3 region: CASSSPAGAGLGDTQYF. As DNA, the CDR3 is TGTGCCAGCAGTTCACCCGCGGGAGCGGGGCTGGGAGATACGCAGTATTTT.

Ten or more counts support this clonotype. The chain combines TRBV28 with TRBJ1-5; D is ambiguous. CDR3 length: 16 residues. Trimming removed 3 bases from V and 2 bases from J, with 14 bases in between. Germline V CDR1 and CDR2: MDHEN, SYDVKM. CDR3 DNA: TGTGCCAGCAGTTTCAAATTATTAGTGGGCAATCAGCCCCAGCATTTT. It yields the protein CASSFKLLVGNQPQHF.